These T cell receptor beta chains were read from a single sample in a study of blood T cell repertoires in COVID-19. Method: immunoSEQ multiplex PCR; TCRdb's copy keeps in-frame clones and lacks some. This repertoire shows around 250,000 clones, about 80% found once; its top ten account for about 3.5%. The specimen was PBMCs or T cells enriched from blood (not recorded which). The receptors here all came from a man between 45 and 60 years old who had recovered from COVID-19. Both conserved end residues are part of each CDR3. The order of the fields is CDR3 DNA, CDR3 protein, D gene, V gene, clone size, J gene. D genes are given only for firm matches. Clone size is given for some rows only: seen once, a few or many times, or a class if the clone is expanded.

TGTGCCAGCAGTTTCGGACAGGGGGCTCCTGGCTACACCTTC CASSFGQGAPGYTF TRBD1 TRBV7-9 NA TRBJ1-2
TGTGCCAGCTCATCCGGACAGACTCGTTTTCGGTTCTTC CASSSGQTRFRFF NA TRBV18 NA TRBJ2-1
TGTGCCAGCAGTTTTTCTAGCGGGAGGGCCTACGCCGGGGAGCTGTTTTTT CASSFSSGRAYAGELFF TRBD2 TRBV27 NA TRBJ2-2
TGTGCCAGTAGTAAAGTTGAGGGAGCGCGCTATGGCTACACCTTC CASSKVEGARYGYTF NA TRBV19 NA TRBJ1-2
TGTGCCAGCAGCTTGATTAAGGGACTGCCTGTAGATACGCAGTATTTT CASSLIKGLPVDTQYF NA TRBV5-5 NA TRBJ2-3
TGTGCCAGCAGCCCATTCCTTCAGGGGGAGAACACTGAAGCTTTCTTT CASSPFLQGENTEAFF TRBD1 TRBV9 NA TRBJ1-1
TGTGCCACCAGCAAAGGGGGTGGGGGATCCACAGATACGCAGTATTTT CATSKGGGGSTDTQYF NA TRBV15 NA TRBJ2-3
TGTGCCAGTGGCTACGGACAGGGGGCGAGCACAGATACGCAGTATTTT CASGYGQGASTDTQYF TRBD1 TRBV19 NA TRBJ2-3
TGTGCCAGCAGCTTCGGAGGGGCCTCGCAAGAGACCCAGTACTTC CASSFGGASQETQYF NA TRBV7-2 NA TRBJ2-5
TGTGCCAGCTCCATCGGACTAGCGGGGACAGATACGCAGTATTTT CASSIGLAGTDTQYF TRBD2 TRBV18 NA TRBJ2-3
TGTGCCAGCAGCTACGGCTCTACAGTGAACACTGAAGCTTTCTTT CASSYGSTVNTEAFF NA TRBV7-8 NA TRBJ1-1
TGTGCCAGCAGTTACTCGAAAGGAGGACGGACTGCTTTCTTT CASSYSKGGRTAFF NA TRBV6-5 NA TRBJ1-1
TGTGCCAGCAGCTTGAGGACAGGGGGAGTGAGCAATCAGCCCCAGCATTTT CASSLRTGGVSNQPQHF TRBD1 TRBV13 NA TRBJ1-5
TGTGCCAGCAGCCACACGGGAGGAGATGGCTACACCTTC CASSHTGGDGYTF NA TRBV3-1/TRBV3-2 NA TRBJ1-2
TGCAGTGCTAGTGGAGGGACAGGGAACATATACGAGCAGTACTTC CSASGGTGNIYEQYF TRBD1 TRBV20-1 NA TRBJ2-7
TGTGCCAGTAGTGCTACAGGGTCTGGCAATCAGCCCCAGCATTTT CASSATGSGNQPQHF NA TRBV19 NA TRBJ1-5
TGTGCCAGCAGCCTCGGACAGGTTTACGAGCAGTACTTC CASSLGQVYEQYF TRBD1 TRBV5-6 NA TRBJ2-7
TGTGCCAGCAGCTTGGCCGGGGTGGGCGGCTACACCTTC CASSLAGVGGYTF NA TRBV5-4 NA TRBJ1-2
TGTGCCAGCAGTGCGGGACTAGCGGGAGTTCAGGAGCAGTACTTC CASSAGLAGVQEQYF TRBD2 TRBV25-1 NA TRBJ2-7
TGTGCCAGTAGTAGGACTCTCAACTCCTACGAGCAGTACTTC CASSRTLNSYEQYF NA TRBV19 NA TRBJ2-7
TGTGCCAGCAGCTTTGAAGGGGGCAAACGGGAGCAGTACTTC CASSFEGGKREQYF TRBD1 TRBV5-4 few TRBJ2-7
TGTGCCAGCGAGCCGTATAGTTCACCCCTCCACTTT CASEPYSSPLHF NA TRBV5-8 NA TRBJ1-6
TGCGCCAGCAGCTTGGGGTTTGGGCTTAGCACAGATACGCAGTATTTT CASSLGFGLSTDTQYF NA TRBV5-1 NA TRBJ2-3
TGTGCCAGCAGTTACGCAGGGATCGGTGAAGCTTTCTTT CASSYAGIGEAFF NA TRBV6-5 NA TRBJ1-1
TGCGCCAGCAGCTTGGGGACTAGCGGGCGGGAGACCCAGTACTTC CASSLGTSGRETQYF TRBD2 TRBV5-1 NA TRBJ2-5
TGTGCCAGCCACTGGGGCCGCCTAGGCACCGGGGAGCTGTTTTTT CASHWGRLGTGELFF NA TRBV19 NA TRBJ2-2
TGTGCCAGCAGGCAGTCGGGCAGGGGATTCTATGGCTACACCTTC CASRQSGRGFYGYTF NA TRBV6-4 few TRBJ1-2
TGTGCCAGCAGCGTTGCGGCAGGGGGCTTTACCGGGGAGCTGTTTTTT CASSVAAGGFTGELFF TRBD1 TRBV9 NA TRBJ2-2
TGTGCCAGCAGTGAAGGTCATAGCAATCAGCCCCAGCATTTT CASSEGHSNQPQHF NA TRBV2 NA TRBJ1-5
TGTGCCAGCAGCCCTGCACTAGCGGGACGCAATGAGCAGTTCTTC CASSPALAGRNEQFF TRBD2 TRBV7-2 NA TRBJ2-1
TGCGCCAGCAGCTTCGGACAGATCGCCTACGAGCAGTACTTC CASSFGQIAYEQYF NA TRBV5-1 NA TRBJ2-7
TGTGCCAGCAGCTTCCCTGGGACTCGAGACAATGAGCAGTTCTTC CASSFPGTRDNEQFF NA TRBV11-2 NA TRBJ2-1
TGTGCCATCAGTGACCCCGTTTCTCCCGGGGGGCCAAGCACAGATACGCAGTATTTT CAISDPVSPGGPSTDTQYF NA TRBV10-3 NA TRBJ2-3
TGTGCCAGCAGCCCCGGGGGGCGCTATGGCTACACCTTC CASSPGGRYGYTF NA TRBV21-1 once TRBJ1-2
TGTGCCAGCAGTCAAGGCGGGGGAGAGCAGTTCTTC CASSQGGGEQFF TRBD2 TRBV2 NA TRBJ2-1
TGTGCCAGCAGCGACAGGGGGCGGGATCTGGAGACCCAGTACTTC CASSDRGRDLETQYF TRBD1 TRBV27 once TRBJ2-5
TGTGCCAGCAGCGACCCGGGACAGGGGGGGAATTCACCCCTCCACTTT CASSDPGQGGNSPLHF TRBD1 TRBV3-1/TRBV3-2 NA TRBJ1-6
TGTGCCAGCAGTTTGGGCGGGGCCCTTGGCCTCAATCAGCCCCAGCATTTT CASSLGGALGLNQPQHF NA TRBV28 NA TRBJ1-5
TGTGCCAGCAGCCACCGGGCCACCCAGGGATCCTACGAGCAGTACTTC CASSHRATQGSYEQYF NA TRBV5-4 NA TRBJ2-7
TGCGCCAGCAGCCTCACCGGGACTAGCGTTGATGAGCAGTTCTTC CASSLTGTSVDEQFF TRBD2 TRBV4-3 NA TRBJ2-1
TGCGCCAGCAGCTTGACAGGTGAAGATGGCTACACCTTC CASSLTGEDGYTF NA TRBV5-1 NA TRBJ1-2
TGTGCCAGCAGTTTGGAGGGTTTTTCAGCTTTCTTT CASSLEGFSAFF NA TRBV12-3/TRBV12-4 NA TRBJ1-1
TGCGCCAGCAGCTTGGTGGCAGGGGGGACTACTGAAGCTTTCTTT CASSLVAGGTTEAFF TRBD1 TRBV5-1 NA TRBJ1-1
TGTGCCAGCAGCACTACGGCCGGGGGGCGGAACGCCCCCCGGGATACGCAGTATTTT CASSTTAGGRNAPRDTQYF NA TRBV7-9 NA TRBJ2-3
TGTGCCAGCAGCTTAGGGGGTTCGGGGATTCAGTACTTC CASSLGGSGIQYF NA TRBV7-6 NA TRBJ2-4
TGCGCCAGCAGCCCAGGGACTAACCTGTACAATGAGCAGTTCTTC CASSPGTNLYNEQFF TRBD2 TRBV5-1 few TRBJ2-1
TGTGCCAGCAGGTATGGACAGGGGTCCCGAGGCTACACCTTC CASRYGQGSRGYTF TRBD1 TRBV7-9 NA TRBJ1-2
TGTGCCAGCTCACCACAACGGGAGTCACCCTACGAGCAGTACTTC CASSPQRESPYEQYF NA TRBV18 NA TRBJ2-7
TGTGCCAGCAGCACACAGGATAGCAATCAGCCCCAGCATTTT CASSTQDSNQPQHF NA TRBV5-5 NA TRBJ1-5
TGTGCCAGCAGCCATCGGGGGGGCGGTCAGCCCCAGCATTTT CASSHRGGGQPQHF NA TRBV7-2 NA TRBJ1-5
TGTGCCAGCAGTGAGAGGTCGGGGTCTAACACTGAAGCTTTCTTT CASSERSGSNTEAFF NA TRBV2 NA TRBJ1-1
TGTGCCAGATGGTCAGGCTGGGGCAACTATGGCTACACCTTC CARWSGWGNYGYTF NA TRBV5-3 NA TRBJ1-2
TGTGCCAGCAGCGTAGGAGGGAACTCTGGAAACACCATATATTTT CASSVGGNSGNTIYF NA TRBV9 NA TRBJ1-3
TGTGCCAGCTCACCAGTGACCACAGGGGGAACTGGAAACACCATATATTTT CASSPVTTGGTGNTIYF TRBD1 TRBV18 NA TRBJ1-3
TGTGCCAGCAGCCCTAGCCCCCGCACTGAGGCTAGCAGTCAAGAGACCCAGTACTTC CASSPSPRTEASSQETQYF NA TRBV7-2 NA TRBJ2-5
TGTGCCAGCAGCCCGGGACAGTTAGGCAAAAACATTCAGTACTTC CASSPGQLGKNIQYF TRBD1 TRBV5-4 NA TRBJ2-4